In this sample, the clone carrying this T cell receptor (beta chain) turned up once. Germline lookup yields CDR1 KGHSH and CDR2 LQKENI. V was cut by 3 bases and J by 4 bases, with 18 bases left in between. The CDR3 runs 16 residues. This entry belongs to a study of blood T cell repertoires in COVID-19. Some clones are missing from TCRdb's copy, which holds only in-frame ones; the method was immunoSEQ multiplex PCR. The table lists 150,000 to 200,000 clones, approximately 87% of them singletons, with 4.4% in the top ten. This sequence originates from a woman in her 50s who had recovered from COVID-19. The V call is TRBV18, the J call TRBJ1-2, with D tentatively TRBD1 (6 bases). Sequenced: PBMCs or T cells enriched from blood (not recorded which). The CDR3: CASSPRQVAPSYGYTF. CDR3 DNA: TGTGCCAGCTCACCTCGACAGGTCGCCCCCTCCTATGGCTACACCTTC.